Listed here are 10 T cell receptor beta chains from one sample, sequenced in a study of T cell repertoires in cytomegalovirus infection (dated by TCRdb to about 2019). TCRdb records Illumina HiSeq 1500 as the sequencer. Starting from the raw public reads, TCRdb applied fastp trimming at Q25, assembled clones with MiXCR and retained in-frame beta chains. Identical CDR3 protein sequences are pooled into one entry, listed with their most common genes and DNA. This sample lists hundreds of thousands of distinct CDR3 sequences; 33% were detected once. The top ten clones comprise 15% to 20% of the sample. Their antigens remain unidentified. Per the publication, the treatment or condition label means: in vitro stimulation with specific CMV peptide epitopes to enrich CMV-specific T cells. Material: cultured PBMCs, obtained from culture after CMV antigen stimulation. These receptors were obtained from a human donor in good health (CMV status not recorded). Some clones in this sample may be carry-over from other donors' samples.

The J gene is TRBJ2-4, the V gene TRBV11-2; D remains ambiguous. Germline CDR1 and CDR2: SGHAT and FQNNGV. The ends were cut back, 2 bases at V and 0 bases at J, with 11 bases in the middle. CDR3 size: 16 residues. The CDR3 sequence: CASSLNANLAKNIQYF. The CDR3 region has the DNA TGTGCCAGCAGCTTAAACGCAAACCTAGCCAAAAACATTCAGTACTTC.

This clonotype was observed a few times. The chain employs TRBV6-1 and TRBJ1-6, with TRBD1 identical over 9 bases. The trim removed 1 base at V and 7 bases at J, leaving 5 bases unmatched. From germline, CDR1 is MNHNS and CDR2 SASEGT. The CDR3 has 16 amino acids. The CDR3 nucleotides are TGTGCCAGCAGTGAAGAGGCGGGACAGGGAAATTCACCCCTCCACTTT. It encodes CASSEEAGQGNSPLHF.

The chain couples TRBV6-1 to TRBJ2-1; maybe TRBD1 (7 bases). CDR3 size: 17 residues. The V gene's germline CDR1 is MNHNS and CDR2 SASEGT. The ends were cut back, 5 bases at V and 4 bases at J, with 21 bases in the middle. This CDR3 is CASSPWGAGTAYNEQFF. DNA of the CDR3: TGTGCCAGCAGTCCCTGGGGGGCTGGGACAGCGTACAATGAGCAGTTCTTC.

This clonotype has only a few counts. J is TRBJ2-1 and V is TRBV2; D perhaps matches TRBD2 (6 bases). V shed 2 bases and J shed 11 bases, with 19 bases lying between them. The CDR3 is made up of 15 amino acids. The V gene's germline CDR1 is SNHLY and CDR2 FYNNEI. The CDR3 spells CASSEHGGRSIKQFF. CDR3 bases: TGTGCCAGCAGTGAACACGGGGGTCGGTCGATTAAGCAGTTCTTC.

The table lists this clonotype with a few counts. The CDR3 spells CASSLGSGLVADTQYF. The CDR3 DNA sequence: TGTGCCAGCAGCTTGGGTAGCGGGTTAGTAGCAGATACGCAGTATTTT. The V gene is TRBV5-5, the J gene TRBJ2-3, with 7 bases identical to TRBD2. The CDR3 totals 16 residues. The V segment lost 0 bases and the J segment 4 bases; nucleotides outside the gene matches: 8. CDR1 is SGHKS, CDR2 YYEKEE, per germline (reference sequence). The full variable domain, its missing parts supplied by reference TRBV5-5 and TRBJ2-3, is DAGVTQSPTHLIKTRGQQVTLRCSPISGHKSVSWYQQVLGQGPQFIFQYYEKEERGRGNFPDRFSARQFPNYSSELNVNALLLGDSALYLCASSLGSGLVADTQYFGPGTRLTVL.

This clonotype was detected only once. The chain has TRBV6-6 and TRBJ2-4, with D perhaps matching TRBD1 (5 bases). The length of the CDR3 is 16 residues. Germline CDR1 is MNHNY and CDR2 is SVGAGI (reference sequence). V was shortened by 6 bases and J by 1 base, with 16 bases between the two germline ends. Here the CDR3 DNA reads TGTGCCAGCAGCCGGCCTCAGGGCTCTGCCAAAAACATTCAGTACTTC. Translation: CASSRPQGSAKNIQYF.

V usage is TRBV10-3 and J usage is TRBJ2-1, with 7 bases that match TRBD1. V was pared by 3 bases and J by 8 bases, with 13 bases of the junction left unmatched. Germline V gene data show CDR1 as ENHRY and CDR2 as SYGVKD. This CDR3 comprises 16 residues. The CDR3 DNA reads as TGTGCCATCAGTGAATACAATCAGGGGGAACAGTATGAGCAGTTCTTC. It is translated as CAISEYNQGEQYEQFF.

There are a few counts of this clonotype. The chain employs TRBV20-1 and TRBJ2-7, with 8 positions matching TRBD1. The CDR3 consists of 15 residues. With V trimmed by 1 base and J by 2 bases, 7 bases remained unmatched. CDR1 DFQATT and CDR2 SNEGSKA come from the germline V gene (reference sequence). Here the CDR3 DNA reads TGCAGTGCTAGAGCGCGGACAGGGAATACCTACGAGCAGTACTTC. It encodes CSARARTGNTYEQYF.

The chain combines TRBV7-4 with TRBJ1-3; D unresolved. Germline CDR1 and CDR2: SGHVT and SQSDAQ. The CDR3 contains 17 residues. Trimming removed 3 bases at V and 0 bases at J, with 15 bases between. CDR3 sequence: CASSFHGSPRSGNTIYF. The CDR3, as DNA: TGTGCCAGCAGCTTCCATGGTAGTCCCCGCTCTGGAAACACCATATATTTT.

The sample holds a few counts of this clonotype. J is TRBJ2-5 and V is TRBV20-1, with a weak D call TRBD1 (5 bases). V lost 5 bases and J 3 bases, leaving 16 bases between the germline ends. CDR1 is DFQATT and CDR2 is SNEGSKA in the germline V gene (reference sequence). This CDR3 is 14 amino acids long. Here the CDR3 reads CSAPVDSIEETQYF. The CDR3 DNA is TGCAGTGCTCCGGTCGACAGTATAGAAGAGACCCAGTACTTC.